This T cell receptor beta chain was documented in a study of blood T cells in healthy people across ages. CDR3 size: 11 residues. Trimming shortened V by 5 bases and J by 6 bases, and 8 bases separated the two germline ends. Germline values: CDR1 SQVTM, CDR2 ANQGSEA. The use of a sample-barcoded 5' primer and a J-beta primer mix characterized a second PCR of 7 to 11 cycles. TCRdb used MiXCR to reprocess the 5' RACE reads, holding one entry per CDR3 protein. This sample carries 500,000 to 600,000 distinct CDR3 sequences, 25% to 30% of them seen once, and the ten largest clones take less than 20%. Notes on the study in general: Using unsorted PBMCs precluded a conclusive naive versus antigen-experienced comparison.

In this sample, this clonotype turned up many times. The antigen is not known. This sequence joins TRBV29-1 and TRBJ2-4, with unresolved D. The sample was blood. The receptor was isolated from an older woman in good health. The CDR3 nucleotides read TGCAGCGTTTTGAAGGGAAACATTCAGTACTTC. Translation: CSVLKGNIQYF.